This TCR beta chain is from a study of tumor and adjacent non-tumor tissue in lung cancer. Study-wide context: Patients comprised 12 adenocarcinoma, a couple of squamous cell carcinoma and 1 small cell lung cancer. Whole-study results and caveats: Shorter survival was associated with higher TCR diversity in tumors. Normal lung showed higher cumulative top 100 clone frequency than tumor. Significantly higher TCR diversity was found in tumor than normal lung.

The template was RNA from unsorted bulk tissue. CDR3 length equals 15 residues. Per the germline V gene, CDR1 is MNHEY and CDR2 is SVGAGI. The library came from three nested PCR rounds adapted from ARM-PCR protocols. TCRdb passed the multiplex PCR reads through MiXCR, listing each CDR3 protein once. The data show under 140,000 distinct CDR3 sequences, with 84% seen just once and more than 20% held by the top ten. For this clonotype: The antigen is undetermined. An end of the junction does not agree with germline; a read error may underlie this.

The source material was lung tumor tissue. The chain has TRBV6-5 and TRBJ1-1; unclear D gene. The TCR comes from a man between 65 and 79 years old with non-small cell lung cancer. In DNA form, the CDR3 reads TGTGCCAGCAATCGTCCAGGTTCGATAGGGATTGAAGCCTTCTTT. Translation: CASNRPGSIGIEAFF.